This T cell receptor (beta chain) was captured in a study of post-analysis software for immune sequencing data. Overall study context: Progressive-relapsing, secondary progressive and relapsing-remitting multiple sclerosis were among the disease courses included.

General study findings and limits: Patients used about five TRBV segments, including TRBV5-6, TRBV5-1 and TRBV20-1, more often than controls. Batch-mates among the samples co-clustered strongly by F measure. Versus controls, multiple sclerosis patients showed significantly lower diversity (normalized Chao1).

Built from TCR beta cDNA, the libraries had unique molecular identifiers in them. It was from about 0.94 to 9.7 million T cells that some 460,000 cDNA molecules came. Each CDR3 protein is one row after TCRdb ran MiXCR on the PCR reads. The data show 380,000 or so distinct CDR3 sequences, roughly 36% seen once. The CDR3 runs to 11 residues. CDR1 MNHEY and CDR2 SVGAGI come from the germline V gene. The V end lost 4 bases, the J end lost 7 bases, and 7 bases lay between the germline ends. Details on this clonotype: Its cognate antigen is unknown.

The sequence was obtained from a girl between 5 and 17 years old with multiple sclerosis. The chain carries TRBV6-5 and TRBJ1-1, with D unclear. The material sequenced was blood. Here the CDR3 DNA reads TGTGCCAGCAGTTTACCTGGTGAAGCTTTCTTT. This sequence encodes CASSLPGEAFF.